This TCR beta chain was profiled in a study of follicular helper T cells after annual influenza vaccination. Time point of the sample: 2015-2016 season, pre-vaccination. Measured with immunoSEQ multiplex PCR; TCRdb has only the in-frame clones, and not every one. The sample contains a few thousand clones, around 85% of which appear only once. CDR3 length: 14 amino acids. CDR1 SGHNT and CDR2 YENEEA come from the germline V gene. The V end was cut by 2 bases, the J end by 3 bases, with 9 bases between. The TCR was taken from an adult who received the influenza vaccine. This chain joins TRBV11-3 and TRBJ2-3, with a weak D call TRBD2 (5 bases). The specimen was CXCR5+ CD38- circulating T follicular helper cells from blood, collected on the day of influenza vaccination. Subset: circulating Tfh, non-naive CD4+CXCR5+PD-1+ (ICOS+CD38+ or ICOS-CD38-). In nucleotides, the CDR3 is TGTGCCAGCAGCTTAAGGACTTCTACAGATACGCAGTATTTT. Translating it yields CASSLRTSTDTQYF.